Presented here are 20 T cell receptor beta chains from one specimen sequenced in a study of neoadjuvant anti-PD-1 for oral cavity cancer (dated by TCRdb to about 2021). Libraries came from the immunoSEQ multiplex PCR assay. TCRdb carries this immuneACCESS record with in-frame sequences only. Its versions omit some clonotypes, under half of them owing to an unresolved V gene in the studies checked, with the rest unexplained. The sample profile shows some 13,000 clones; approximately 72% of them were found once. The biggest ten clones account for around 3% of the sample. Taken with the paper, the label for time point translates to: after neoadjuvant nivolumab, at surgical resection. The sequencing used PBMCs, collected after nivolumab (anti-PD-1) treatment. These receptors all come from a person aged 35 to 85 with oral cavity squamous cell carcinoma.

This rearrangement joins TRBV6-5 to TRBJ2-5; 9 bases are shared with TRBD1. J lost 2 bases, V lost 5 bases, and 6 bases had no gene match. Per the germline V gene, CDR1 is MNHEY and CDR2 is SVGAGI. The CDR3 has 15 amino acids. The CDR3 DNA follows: TGTGCCAGCAGTGCCGGGACAGGGCAGCAAGAGACCCAGTACTTC. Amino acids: CASSAGTGQQETQYF.

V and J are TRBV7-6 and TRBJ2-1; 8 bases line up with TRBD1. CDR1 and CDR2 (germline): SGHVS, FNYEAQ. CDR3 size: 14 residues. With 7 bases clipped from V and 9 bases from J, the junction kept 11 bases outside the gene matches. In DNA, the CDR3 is TGTGCCAGCACCAAGGGAGGACAGGGAACTGAGCAGTTCTTC. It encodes CASTKGGQGTEQFF.

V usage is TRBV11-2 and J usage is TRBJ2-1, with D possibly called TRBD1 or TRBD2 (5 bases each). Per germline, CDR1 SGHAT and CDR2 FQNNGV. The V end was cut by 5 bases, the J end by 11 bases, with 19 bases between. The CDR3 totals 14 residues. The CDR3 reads CASSQAVVPGQQFF. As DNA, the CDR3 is TGTGCCAGCAGCCAAGCGGTCGTCCCGGGACAGCAGTTCTTC.

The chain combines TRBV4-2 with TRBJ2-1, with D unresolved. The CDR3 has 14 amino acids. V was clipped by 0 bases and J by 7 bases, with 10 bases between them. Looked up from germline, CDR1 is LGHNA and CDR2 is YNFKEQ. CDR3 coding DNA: TGTGCCAGCAGCCAAGATTCGGGCCGAAATGAGCAGTTCTTC. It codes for CASSQDSGRNEQFF.

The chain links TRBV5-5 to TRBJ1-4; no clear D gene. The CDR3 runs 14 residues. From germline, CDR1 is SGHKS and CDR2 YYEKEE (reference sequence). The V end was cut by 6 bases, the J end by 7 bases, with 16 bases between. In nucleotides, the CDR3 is TGTGCCAGCACTGAGCCGGGCATGGGTGAAAAACTGTTTTTT. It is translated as CASTEPGMGEKLFF.

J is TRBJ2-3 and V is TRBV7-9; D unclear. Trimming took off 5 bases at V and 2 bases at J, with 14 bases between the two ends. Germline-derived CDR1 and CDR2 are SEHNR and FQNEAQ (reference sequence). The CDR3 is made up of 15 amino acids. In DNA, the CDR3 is TGTGCCAGCAGCCCAAGCTTTGGGTCCACAGATACGCAGTATTTT. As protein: CASSPSFGSTDTQYF.

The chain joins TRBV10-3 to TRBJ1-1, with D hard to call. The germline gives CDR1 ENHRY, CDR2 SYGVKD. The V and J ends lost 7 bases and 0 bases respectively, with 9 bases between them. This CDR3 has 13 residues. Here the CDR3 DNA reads TGTGCCATCACCCGAGAAGTGAACACTGAAGCTTTCTTT. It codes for CAITREVNTEAFF.

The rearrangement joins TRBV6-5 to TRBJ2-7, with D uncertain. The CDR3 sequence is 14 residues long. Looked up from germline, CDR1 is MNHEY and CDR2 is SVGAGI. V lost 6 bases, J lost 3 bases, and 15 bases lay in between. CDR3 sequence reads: CASSPAPSGYEQYF. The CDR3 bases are TGTGCCAGCAGCCCGGCGCCCTCGGGCTACGAGCAGTACTTC.

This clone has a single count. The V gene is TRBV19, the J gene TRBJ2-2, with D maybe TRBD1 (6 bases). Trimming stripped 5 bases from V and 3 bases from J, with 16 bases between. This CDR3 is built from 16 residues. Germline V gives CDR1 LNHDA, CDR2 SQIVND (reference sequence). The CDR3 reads CASSPLAGGYTGELFF. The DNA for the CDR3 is TGTGCCAGTAGTCCCCTCGCTGGGGGCTACACCGGGGAGCTGTTTTTT.

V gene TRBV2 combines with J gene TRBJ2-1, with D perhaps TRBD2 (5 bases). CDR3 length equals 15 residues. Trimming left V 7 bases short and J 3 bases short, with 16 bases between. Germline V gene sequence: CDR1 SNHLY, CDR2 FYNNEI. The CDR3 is CASTFDEGGYNEQFF. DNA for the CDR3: TGTGCCAGCACTTTTGACGAGGGTGGCTACAATGAGCAGTTCTTC.

DNA of the CDR3: TGTGCCAGCCCCCTAGACACTAGCGGGAGCCGGTATGAGCAGTACTTC. As protein: CASPLDTSGSRYEQYF. This chain connects TRBV7-3 to TRBJ2-7; 11 positions agree with TRBD2. With V trimmed by 8 bases and J by 7 bases, 16 bases remained unmatched. The CDR3 consists of 16 residues. Germline V lookup: CDR1 SGHTA, CDR2 FQGTGA.

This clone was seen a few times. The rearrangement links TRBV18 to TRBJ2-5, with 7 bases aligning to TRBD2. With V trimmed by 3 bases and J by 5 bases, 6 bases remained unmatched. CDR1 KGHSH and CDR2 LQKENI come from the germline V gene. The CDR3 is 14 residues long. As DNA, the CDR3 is TGTGCCAGCTCACCCCCTCGGGGAGGGGAGACCCAGTACTTC. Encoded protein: CASSPPRGGETQYF.

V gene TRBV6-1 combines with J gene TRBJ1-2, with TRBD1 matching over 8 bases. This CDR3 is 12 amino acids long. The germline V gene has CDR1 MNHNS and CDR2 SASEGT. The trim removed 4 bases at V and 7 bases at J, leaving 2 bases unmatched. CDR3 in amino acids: CASSATGAGYTF. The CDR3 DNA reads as TGTGCCAGCAGTGCGACAGGGGCTGGCTACACCTTC.

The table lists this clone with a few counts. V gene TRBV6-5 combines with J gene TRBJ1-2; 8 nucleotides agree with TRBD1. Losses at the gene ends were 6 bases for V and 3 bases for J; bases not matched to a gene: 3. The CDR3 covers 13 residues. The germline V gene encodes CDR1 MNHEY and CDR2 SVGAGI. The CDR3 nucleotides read TGTGCCAGCAGCACAGGGGGTGACTATGGCTACACCTTC. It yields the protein CASSTGGDYGYTF.

CDR3 residues: CASSRGLENYGYTF. The CDR3 coding sequence is TGTGCCAGCAGCCGAGGACTGGAGAACTATGGCTACACCTTC. The chain uses TRBV14 and TRBJ1-2; no clear D gene. This CDR3 is 14 amino acids long. Germline CDR1 is SGHDN and CDR2 is FVKESK. V was trimmed by 4 bases and J by 2 bases, leaving 11 bases between them. Supplemented by reference TRBV14 and TRBJ1-2, the full variable domain reads EAGVTQFPSHSVIEKGQTVTLRCDPISGHDNLYWYRRVMGKEIKFLLHFVKESKQDESGMPNNRFLAERTGGTYSTLKVQPAELEDSGVYFCASSRGLENYGYTFGSGTRLTVV.

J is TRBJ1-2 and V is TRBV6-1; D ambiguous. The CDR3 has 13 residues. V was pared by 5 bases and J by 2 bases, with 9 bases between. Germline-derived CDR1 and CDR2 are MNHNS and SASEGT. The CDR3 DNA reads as TGTGCCAGCAGTAGGACGGTGAACTATGGCTACACCTTC. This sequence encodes CASSRTVNYGYTF.

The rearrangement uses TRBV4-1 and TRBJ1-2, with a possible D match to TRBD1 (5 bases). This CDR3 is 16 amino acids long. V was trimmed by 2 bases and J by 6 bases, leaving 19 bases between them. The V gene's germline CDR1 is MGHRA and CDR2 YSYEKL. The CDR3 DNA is TGCGCCAGCAGCCAATTTGGGGTAGGGGCGACCAATGGCTACACCTTC. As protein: CASSQFGVGATNGYTF.

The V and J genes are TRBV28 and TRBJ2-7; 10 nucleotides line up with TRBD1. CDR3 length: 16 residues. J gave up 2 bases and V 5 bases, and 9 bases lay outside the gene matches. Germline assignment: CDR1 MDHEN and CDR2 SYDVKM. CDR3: CASSPWGGQGTYEQYF. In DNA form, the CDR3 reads TGTGCCAGCAGTCCCTGGGGGGGACAGGGGACCTACGAGCAGTACTTC.

In DNA form, the CDR3 reads TGTGCCAGCAGTGAGCAAGGGAATGGGTCTGGAAACACCATATATTTT. It encodes CASSEQGNGSGNTIYF. The chain has TRBV6-1 and TRBJ1-3; D gene uncertain. The ends were cut back, 3 bases at V and 1 base at J, with 13 bases in the middle. The germline CDR1 and CDR2 sequences are MNHNS and SASEGT. This CDR3 has 16 amino acids.

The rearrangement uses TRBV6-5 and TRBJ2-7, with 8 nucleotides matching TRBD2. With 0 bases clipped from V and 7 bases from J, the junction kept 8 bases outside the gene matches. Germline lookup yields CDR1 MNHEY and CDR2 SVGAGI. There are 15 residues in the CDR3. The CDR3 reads CASSYSGTSSVEQYF. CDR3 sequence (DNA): TGTGCCAGCAGTTACTCTGGGACTAGTTCGGTTGAGCAGTACTTC.